This TCR beta chain originates from a study of blood T cell repertoires in COVID-19 (dated by TCRdb to 2019 to 2021). Regarding the complete study: The collaborator samples originated in the United States, Italy and Spain and spanned the acute and convalescent phases of COVID-19. Deeply sampled blood TCRbeta repertoires from subjects exposed to, actively infected with, or recovered from COVID-19 were included in the dataset. Samples were obtained from the ongoing ImmuneRACE study (first 160 participants) and from 1,000 to 1,500 subjects provided by 6 global collaborators. A de-identified subject ID, COVID-19 status, age in years and sex were almost always included in the sample metadata. A freely available public database, intended as a resource for researchers studying the immune response to SARS-CoV-2, is where the repertoires were released. Where HLA class I and class II types were available, the types were taken from metadata supplied by the sample provider, not from assay-based typing. The prospective study material was composed of cDNA or gDNA derived from T cells, B-cell-depleted T cells, or PBMCs.

TCRbeta CDR3 regions were amplified from genomic DNA using the immunoSEQ Assay, a bias-controlled multiplex PCR. For the original study's pipeline: The number of nucleated cells in each sample was estimated from the amplification of reference gene primers within the assay. To quantify the absolute abundance of each unique TCRbeta CDR3 rearrangement, sequence reads were collapsed and filtered. For each sample, productive Simpson clonality was calculated as the square root of Simpson's diversity index across productive rearrangements. Not all clones reach the TCRdb copy of this immuneACCESS table, which keeps in-frame sequences only. Checked studies attribute under half of the gap to unresolved V genes and leave the rest unexplained. Clonal size and the V and J genes are those of that table, whereas D and trimming came from the DNA. For this sample there are 310,000 or so clones; about 83% appear just once. The ten largest account for around 1.7% of the sample.

The research as a whole found: The quantity of clinical and demographic metadata differed by source and by participant and was supplied without curation.

Cut back by 4 bases and 8 bases, the V and J ends lie 20 bases apart. In the germline V gene, CDR1 corresponds to SGHVS and CDR2 to FQNEAQ. The CDR3 contains 15 residues, cysteine and phenylalanine counted. The kept DNA is CDR3 alone, 45 bases in frame from the first base. For this clone: Its specific antigen is unknown. Base-call qualities are not available, and no considerably larger clone is one nucleotide away.

Collaborating institutions collected whole blood in K2EDTA tubes following their own protocols. For TCRbeta analysis, collaborator samples were shipped as frozen whole blood, as isolated PBMCs, or as DNA extracted from either sample type. The sample comprised peripheral blood. Recombination linked TRBV7-8 to TRBJ1-2; TRBD1 could be the D gene, as 6 bases match. The clonotype was recovered from a woman in her 50s with acute or convalescent COVID-19. The nucleotides are TGTGCCAGCAGCTCGCGACTACAATCTAGGGGGGGCTACACCTTC. Translated, this is CASSSRLQSRGGYTF.